The subject of this entry is one TCR beta chain. This specimen belongs to a study of Ad26.COV2.S vaccination and SARS-CoV-2 variants. Study-wide background: Intramuscular Ad26.COV2.S at 5x10^10 or 1x10^11 viral particles.

Treatment in this sample: roughly 18 received Ad26.COV2.S at low or high dose, single or two shots; roughly 5 received placebo; per-sample allocation not given. Day 63 following the first vaccine or placebo injection was when the samples were taken. An adult aged 18-55 years in Boston served as the donor. The repertoire was sequenced with immunoSEQ multiplex PCR; TCRdb's copy has only in-frame clones and lacks some. The top ten clones hold about 1.5% of a sample with roughly 700,000 clones, approximately 88% of them seen once. The clonotype was recovered from a person aged 18 to 65 who received the Ad26.COV2.S COVID-19 vaccine or a placebo. Sequencing used peripheral blood, obtained in a trial of Ad26.COV2.S vaccine versus placebo.

The CDR3 DNA follows: TGTGCCACCAGCCACTCTGGGGCCAACGTCCTGACTTTC. Residues: CATSHSGANVLTF. The chain couples TRBV15 to TRBJ2-6; unclear D gene. Germline CDR1 is LNHNV and CDR2 is YYDKDF (reference sequence). V shed 5 bases and J shed 0 bases, with 2 bases lying between them. CDR3 length: 13 amino acids.